The 26 T cell receptor beta chains in this list originate from one sample, sequenced in a study of blood T cell repertoires in COVID-19. Some clones are missing from TCRdb's copy, which holds only in-frame ones; the method was immunoSEQ multiplex PCR. Of more than 150,000 clones in the sample, roughly 86% are singletons; the top ten hold roughly 0.58%. Sequences were obtained from peripheral blood. Every receptor here comes from a man aged 55 to 69 with COVID-19, enrolled during active disease.

The gene calls are TRBV28 and TRBJ1-1; D not resolved. Germline V gene sequence: CDR1 MDHEN, CDR2 SYDVKM. Trimming took off 6 bases at V and 0 bases at J, with 8 bases between the two ends. CDR3 size: 13 residues. The CDR3 nucleotides are TGTGCCAGCAGCCTCGCAGTGAACACTGAAGCTTTCTTT. It encodes CASSLAVNTEAFF.

The genes are TRBV11-3 and TRBJ1-1; maybe TRBD1 (6 bases). From germline, CDR1 is SGHNT and CDR2 YENEEA. This CDR3 comprises 14 residues. V was pared by 4 bases and J by 4 bases, with 13 bases between. The CDR3 protein is CASSSTGGFTEAFF. Here the CDR3 DNA reads TGTGCCAGCAGCTCGACAGGCGGTTTCACTGAAGCTTTCTTT. Variable domain in full (rest from reference TRBV11-3 and TRBJ1-1): EAGVVQSPRYKIIEKKQPVAFWCNPISGHNTLYWYLQNLGQGPELLIRYENEEAVDDSQLPKDRFSAERLKGVDSTLKIQPAELGDSAVYLCASSSTGGFTEAFFGQGTRLTVV.

The rearrangement links TRBV7-3 to TRBJ1-1, with TRBD1 matching 7 bases. The V and J ends lost 5 bases and 4 bases, in that order; junction bases with no gene match: 7. The CDR3 loop spans 14 amino acids. CDR1 is SGHTA and CDR2 is FQGTGA in the germline V gene. CDR3 in amino acids: CASSGVGQSTEAFF. As DNA, the CDR3 is TGTGCCAGCAGCGGCGTGGGACAGTCCACTGAAGCTTTCTTT.

This chain joins TRBV30 and TRBJ2-1, with D maybe TRBD1 (5 bases). With 5 bases removed from V and 9 bases from J, the gap between germline ends came to 17 bases. Germline loops: CDR1 GTSNPN, CDR2 SVGIG (reference sequence). The CDR3 runs 13 residues. CDR3 region: CAWERQPASEQFF. In DNA, the CDR3 is TGTGCCTGGGAAAGACAGCCTGCTTCTGAGCAGTTCTTC.

The V and J genes are TRBV11-3 and TRBJ1-4, with a weak D call TRBD1 (6 bases). The germline V gene encodes CDR1 SGHNT and CDR2 YENEEA. V lost 5 bases, J lost 7 bases, and 17 bases lay in between. The CDR3 spans 15 residues. The CDR3 DNA reads as TGTGCCAGCAGCCCCCCCGAGACAGGCGGTGAAAAACTGTTTTTT. Amino acids: CASSPPETGGEKLFF.

This clone was seen more than once but under ten times. The chain combines TRBV5-8 with TRBJ2-7, with D unresolved. V was trimmed by 4 bases and J by 0 bases, leaving 14 bases between them. Germline V CDR1 and CDR2: SGHTS, YDEGEE. The CDR3 covers 15 residues. In nucleotides, the CDR3 is TGTGCCAGCAGCCCTTGGGCAAAGAGCTCCTACGAGCAGTACTTC. The encoded protein is CASSPWAKSSYEQYF. Full variable domain (remainder filled in from reference TRBV5-8 and TRBJ2-7): EAGVTQSPTHLIKTRGQQATLRCSPISGHTSVYWYQQALGLGLQFLLWYDEGEERNRGNFPPRFSGRQFPNYSSELNVNALELEDSALYLCASSPWAKSSYEQYFGPGTRLTVT.

The chain has TRBV7-9 and TRBJ1-2; no reliable D call. Germline assignment: CDR1 SEHNR and CDR2 FQNEAQ (reference sequence). V lost 7 bases and J 4 bases, leaving 16 bases between the germline ends. The CDR3 is 14 amino acids. As DNA, the CDR3 is TGTGCCAGCACCCCGTTGGGCCCCGGCTATGGCTACACCTTC. Its protein is CASTPLGPGYGYTF.

This clone was counted a single time. V usage is TRBV10-3 and J usage is TRBJ2-7, with a weak D call TRBD1 (6 bases). V lost 7 bases to trimming and J lost 0 bases, with 10 bases between them. The germline V gene has CDR1 ENHRY and CDR2 SYGVKD. The CDR3 sequence is 13 residues long. The CDR3 coding sequence is TGTGCCATCAAGGACAGTGACTCCTACGAGCAGTACTTC. As protein: CAIKDSDSYEQYF.

V gene TRBV21-1 combines with J gene TRBJ1-6. TRBV21-1 is shown as a pseudogene. This CDR3 comprises 13 residues. The CDR3 DNA reads as TGTGCCAGCAGCAAAGGTACGGATTCACCCCTCCACTTT. It specifies CASSKGTDSPLHF.

The V and J genes are TRBV2 and TRBJ1-5, with a tentative D call TRBD1 (6 bases). The CDR3 has 15 residues. Per the germline V gene, CDR1 is SNHLY and CDR2 is FYNNEI. V lost 7 bases and J lost 3, with 16 bases in between. CDR3 coding DNA: TGTGCCAGCACCGGGGGGGGCCATACCAATCAGCCCCAGCATTTT. It is translated as CASTGGGHTNQPQHF.

This clone occurred once. J is TRBJ2-6 and V is TRBV11-2; D might be TRBD2 (6 bases). The germline V gene has CDR1 SGHAT and CDR2 FQNNGV. The CDR3 consists of 19 residues. V was pared by 4 bases and J by 0 bases, with 19 bases between. CDR3 DNA: TGTGCCAGCAGCTCGGAGGGCACCGGAGGGATCTCTGGGGCCAACGTCCTGACTTTC. Translating gives CASSSEGTGGISGANVLTF.

This clone was recorded a few times. The CDR3 DNA follows: TGCAGTGCTAGTACAGGGATCAATGGCTACACCTTC. Translating gives CSASTGINGYTF. The V gene is TRBV20-1, the J gene TRBJ1-2, with D possibly TRBD1 on 6 matching bases. Trimming pared 3 bases from V and 6 bases from J, leaving 11 bases between. The CDR3 length is 12 residues. Germline lookup yields CDR1 DFQATT and CDR2 SNEGSKA (reference sequence).

The chain uses TRBV7-9 and TRBJ1-3; TRBD1 might be the D (6 bases). This CDR3 comprises 16 residues. V lost 1 base, J lost 5 bases, and 15 bases lay in between. CDR1 is SEHNR, CDR2 FQNEAQ, per germline (reference sequence). The CDR3 is CASSLGSGALRNTIYF. The CDR3 DNA follows: TGTGCCAGCAGCTTAGGTTCAGGGGCTCTGAGAAACACCATATATTTT. Based on the CDR3 plus reference TRBV7-9 and TRBJ1-3, the full variable domain is DTGVSQNPRHKITKRGQNVTFRCDPISEHNRLYWYRQTLGQGPEFLTYFQNEAQLEKSRLLSDRFSAERPKGSFSTLEIQRTEQGDSAMYLCASSLGSGALRNTIYFGEGSWLTVV.

The V gene is TRBV6-2 or TRBV6-3, the J gene TRBJ2-3; a weak D match, TRBD1 (6 bases). V was cut by 5 bases and J by 2 bases, with 14 bases left in between. The CDR3 length is 15 residues. Germline CDR1 is MNHEY and CDR2 is SVGEGT. DNA for the CDR3: TGTGCCAGCAGTGCATACAGGGTGGACACAGATACGCAGTATTTT. It is translated as CASSAYRVDTDTQYF.

There are a few counts of this clone. This chain joins TRBV12-3 or TRBV12-4 and TRBJ1-3; possible D gene TRBD1, 6 bases. Between the trimmed V and J ends, which lost 5 bases and 5 bases, there was a span of 10 bases. The CDR3 extends over 13 amino acids. DNA for the CDR3: TGTGCCAGCAGTAGCAGGGGTCGAAACACCATATATTTT. This codes for CASSSRGRNTIYF.

In the case of this clone: The sample contains more than one DNA sequence encoding this CDR3. The J gene is TRBJ2-7, the V gene TRBV20-1; D may be TRBD1 (6 bases). Germline V gives CDR1 DFQATT, CDR2 SNEGSKA (reference sequence). V shed 6 bases and J shed 3 bases, with 9 bases lying between them. The CDR3 is 11 amino acids. CDR3 coding DNA: TGCAGTGCCGGACAGTTCTACGAGCAGTACTTC. It encodes CSAGQFYEQYF.

The chain combines TRBV19 with TRBJ1-1; 8 bases fit TRBD1. The V segment lost 6 bases and the J segment 1 base; nucleotides outside the gene matches: 4. The germline gives CDR1 LNHDA, CDR2 SQIVND (reference sequence). The CDR3 sequence is 14 residues long. CDR3 coding DNA: TGTGCCAGTAGCTATGACAGGGGGAACACTGAAGCTTTCTTT. It translates to CASSYDRGNTEAFF.

The chain recombines TRBV28 with TRBJ1-5; 9 nucleotides line up with TRBD1. CDR3 length equals 14 residues. The V segment lost 5 bases and the J segment 7 bases; nucleotides outside the gene matches: 6. The V gene's germline CDR1 is MDHEN and CDR2 SYDVKM. CDR3 in DNA: TGTGCCAGCAGTGCCCGGGACAGGGTCCAGCCCCAGCATTTT. This translates into CASSARDRVQPQHF.

The CDR3 nucleotides are TGTGCCAGCAGTGACCAGGGATTGAGCACAGATACGCAGTATTTT. It translates to CASSDQGLSTDTQYF. This chain joins TRBV25-1 and TRBJ2-3; possible D gene TRBD1, 5 bases. Germline V gene data show CDR1 as MGHDK and CDR2 as SYGVNS. V was pared by 3 bases and J by 0 bases, with 10 bases between. The CDR3 loop spans 15 amino acids.

This clone was observed a few times. V and J are TRBV2 and TRBJ2-2; D possibly corresponds to TRBD2 (6 bases). CDR1 and CDR2 (germline): SNHLY, FYNNEI. CDR3 length: 14 amino acids. In nucleotides, the CDR3 is TGTGCTTCCAATCGTCGGGGGAATACCGGGGAGCTGTTTTTT. As protein: CASNRRGNTGELFF.

This clone was found a few times. The J gene is TRBJ1-1, the V gene TRBV29-1, with D possibly matching TRBD1 (6 bases). The CDR3 contains 13 residues. V lost 3 bases to trimming and J lost 5 bases, with 13 bases between them. Germline CDR1 is SQVTM and CDR2 is ANQGSEA. The CDR3 DNA sequence: TGCAGCGTTGAGGAAAAGAGGGGGACTGAAGCTTTCTTT. Protein sequence: CSVEEKRGTEAFF.

This clone occurred once. The CDR3 region has the DNA TGTGCCAGCAGACGAGCAGGGGTAGAGGACTCTGGAAACACCATATATTTT. It codes for CASRRAGVEDSGNTIYF. The rearrangement links TRBV6-6 to TRBJ1-3; TRBD1 is a possible D gene (6 bases). There are 17 residues in the CDR3. Germline assignment: CDR1 MNHNY and CDR2 SVGAGI (reference sequence). Trimming left V 6 bases short and J 0 bases short, with 18 bases between.

V gene TRBV5-1 combines with J gene TRBJ1-1; D is ambiguous. V lost 0 bases and J 1 base, leaving 16 bases between the germline ends. Germline CDR1 SGHRS, CDR2 YFSETQ. The CDR3 loop spans 17 amino acids. The DNA of the CDR3 is TGCGCCAGCAGCTTGGGACCGCTAACCCGGGGGAACACTGAAGCTTTCTTT. Protein product: CASSLGPLTRGNTEAFF. The entire variable domain, with the rest obtained from reference TRBV5-1 and TRBJ1-1, is as follows: KAGVTQTPRYLIKTRGQQVTLSCSPISGHRSVSWYQQTPGQGLQFLFEYFSETQRNKGNFPGRFSGRQFSNSRSEMNVSTLELGDSALYLCASSLGPLTRGNTEAFFGQGTRLTVV.

This clone has only a few counts. The chain couples TRBV5-6 to TRBJ1-2; 9 bases are a match to TRBD1. There are 13 residues in the CDR3. V trimming: 1 base; J trimming: 10 bases; junction bases outside the gene matches: 5. Germline values: CDR1 SGHDT, CDR2 YYEEEE. Written as DNA, the CDR3 is TGTGCCAGCAGCTTGAGTGGACAGGGGAACTACACCTTC. Its translation: CASSLSGQGNYTF.

The V and J genes are TRBV3-1 (or the pseudogene TRBV3-2) and TRBJ2-7; D possibly corresponds to TRBD1 (5 bases). CDR1 and CDR2 from the germline V gene are LGHDT and YNNKEL (reference sequence). V lost 4 bases to trimming and J lost 2 bases, with 9 bases between them. The CDR3 spans 13 residues. The CDR3 sequence: CASSLTVTYEQYF. The CDR3 DNA follows: TGTGCCAGCAGCCTGACAGTGACCTACGAGCAGTACTTC.

V and J are TRBV19 and TRBJ1-6; possibly TRBD1 for D (6 bases). Deletions cut 4 bases from V and 5 bases from J, with 9 bases between. CDR3 length equals 14 residues. In germline, CDR1 is LNHDA, CDR2 SQIVND (reference sequence). CDR3 in DNA: TGTGCCAGTAGTACCGGACAGAATAATTCACCCCTCCACTTT. As protein: CASSTGQNNSPLHF.